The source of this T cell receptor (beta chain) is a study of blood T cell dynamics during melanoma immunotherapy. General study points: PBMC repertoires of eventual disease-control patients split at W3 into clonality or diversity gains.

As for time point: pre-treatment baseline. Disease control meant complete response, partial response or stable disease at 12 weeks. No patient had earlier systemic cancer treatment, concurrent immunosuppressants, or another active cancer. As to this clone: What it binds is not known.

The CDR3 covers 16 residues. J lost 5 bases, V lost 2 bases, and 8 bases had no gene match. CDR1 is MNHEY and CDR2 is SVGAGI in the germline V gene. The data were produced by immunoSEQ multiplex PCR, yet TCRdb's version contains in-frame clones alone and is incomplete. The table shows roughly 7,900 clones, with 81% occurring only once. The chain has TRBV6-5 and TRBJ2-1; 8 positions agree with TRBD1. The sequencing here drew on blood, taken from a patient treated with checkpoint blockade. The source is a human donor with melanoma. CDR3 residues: CASSYRTGFTNNEQFF. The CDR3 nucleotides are TGTGCCAGCAGTTACCGGACAGGGTTTACTAACAATGAGCAGTTCTTC.